This T cell receptor (beta chain) was sequenced for a study of early T cells in non-severe SARS-CoV-2 infection. About the study: Sequencing of bulk RNA from unsorted whole blood was done, without chain pairing. General study findings and limits: VDJdb-based matching was biased toward anti-spike CD8 responses and missed private and CD4 specificities.

Individual cDNA molecules carried attached unique molecular identifiers. MiXCR, run by TCRdb on the 5' RACE reads, gives a single entry per CDR3 protein. The table shows 40,000 or so distinct CDR3 sequences, with 5.8% occurring only once. CDR3 length equals 16 residues. V was pared by 7 bases and J by 1 base, with 6 bases of the junction left unmatched. The V gene's germline CDR1 is LNHDA and CDR2 SQIVND (reference sequence). This clonotype was observed many times. The antigen remains unidentified. This clonotype was obtained from an adult who was a healthcare worker with PCR-confirmed SARS-CoV-2 infection or an uninfected control (not recorded which). The V call is TRBV19, the J call TRBJ2-6; 8 bases line up with TRBD1. Input material: whole blood. Written as DNA, the CDR3 is TGTGCCAGTACGCGACAGGGGCAATCTGGGGCCAACGTCCTGACTTTC. Its protein product is CASTRQGQSGANVLTF.